A single sample is the source of the 7 T cell receptor beta chains below, sequenced in a study of beta chain features in type 1 diabetes. These receptors have no known antigen. Findings and caveats of the study: People with Type 1 diabetes carried modestly yet significantly shorter TCRB CDR3s in all four CD4+ subsets.

Expressed TCRB transcripts were sequenced because the entire RNA isolate underwent reverse transcription. TCRdb's copy holds only in-frame clones and misses some; the assay was immunoSEQ multiplex PCR. The sample holds about 47,000 clones, 35% to 55% seen once. Sequencing was performed on stem cell memory CD4+ T cells from blood. These receptors all stem from a man aged 25 to 40 with type 1 diabetes.

This clone was counted only a few times. This chain joins TRBV6-5 and TRBJ1-1; TRBD1 might be the D (6 bases). This CDR3 is 13 amino acids long. Germline V lookup: CDR1 MNHEY, CDR2 SVGAGI. The V end lost 5 bases, the J end lost 4 bases, and 11 bases lay between the germline ends. CDR3 nucleotides: TGTGCCAGCAGTCAAGGACAGCGCACTGAAGCTTTCTTT. Translation: CASSQGQRTEAFF.

This clone showed up just a few times. The chain combines TRBV28 with TRBJ2-4, with D unclear. Looked up from germline, CDR1 is MDHEN and CDR2 is SYDVKM. Trimming pared 5 bases from V and 12 bases from J, leaving 11 bases between. This CDR3 contains 11 residues. CDR3 amino acids: CASSRRGSQYF. In nucleotides, the CDR3 is TGTGCCAGCAGTCGCCGAGGTTCTCAGTACTTC. Using reference TRBV28 and TRBJ2-4 for the parts outside the CDR3, the full variable domain is DVKVTQSSRYLVKRTGEKVFLECVQDMDHENMFWYRQDPGLGLRLIYFSYDVKMKEKGDIPEGYSVSREKKERFSLILESASTNQTSMYLCASSRRGSQYFGAGTRLSVL.

The chain combines TRBV19 with TRBJ2-1; TRBD1 matches at 9 bases. The CDR3 is 13 amino acids. Germline CDR1 and CDR2: LNHDA and SQIVND (reference sequence). J gave up 8 bases and V 10 bases, and 9 bases lay outside the gene matches. The CDR3 DNA is TGTGCCACAAAGGGACAGGGTCGGGATGAGCAGTTCTTC. This sequence encodes CATKGQGRDEQFF.

This clone was detected only a few times. The genes are TRBV6-4 and TRBJ2-6; 10 bases are shared with TRBD2. Per the germline V gene, CDR1 is MRHNA and CDR2 is SNTAGT. The CDR3 runs to 19 residues. With 3 bases clipped from V and 0 bases from J, the junction kept 8 bases outside the gene matches. As DNA, the CDR3 is TGTGCCAGCAGTGAGTACGGACTAGCGGCCTACTCTGGGGCCAACGTCCTGACTTTC. It translates to CASSEYGLAAYSGANVLTF.

This clone was counted a few times. J is TRBJ2-3 and V is TRBV7-2, with 7 bases fitting TRBD2. This CDR3 region has 15 residues. Germline V gene data show CDR1 as SGHTA and CDR2 as FQGNSA. The V gene end was trimmed by 1 base and the J gene end by 1 base; junction bases not matched to a gene: 2. CDR3 in amino acids: CASSLVAGGTDTQYF. CDR3 sequence (DNA): TGTGCCAGCAGCTTAGTCGCGGGAGGCACAGATACGCAGTATTTT.

The chain recombines TRBV2 with TRBJ2-3; 7 bases are shared with TRBD1. The CDR3 has 14 residues. Germline V gene data show CDR1 as SNHLY and CDR2 as FYNNEI. V shed 8 bases, J shed 2 bases, and the junction held 7 bases outside the gene matches. The CDR3: CASLQGLLTDTQYF. The CDR3 nucleotides read TGTGCCAGCTTACAGGGGCTACTCACAGATACGCAGTATTTT.

The chain has TRBV20-1 and TRBJ2-5; D may be TRBD2 (7 bases). Trimming shortened V by 7 bases and J by 5 bases, and 11 bases separated the two germline ends. CDR3 length: 11 amino acids. Germline V lookup: CDR1 DFQATT, CDR2 SNEGSKA (reference sequence). CDR3 DNA sequence: TGCAGTGTTGGGGGGGGCGAGACCCAGTACTTC. It is translated as CSVGGGETQYF.